The next 19 T cell receptor beta chains were all read from a single sample in a study of post-analysis software for immune sequencing data. Overall study results and limits: Among roughly 5 TRBV segments more frequent in patients than controls were TRBV5-6, TRBV5-1 and TRBV20-1.

Sequencing libraries made from TCR beta cDNA carried unique molecular identifiers. TCRdb recomputed calls from the PCR reads with MiXCR, one row per CDR3 protein. The sample has roughly 200,000 distinct CDR3 sequences; 29% are singletons. These TCRs are of unknown antigen specificity. Input material: blood. The source of these receptors is a girl aged 2 to 17 with multiple sclerosis.

The gene calls are TRBV5-1 and TRBJ1-6; a possible D gene is TRBD1 (6 bases). Trimming left V 0 bases short and J 8 bases short, with 15 bases between. Germline CDR1 SGHRS, CDR2 YFSETQ. The CDR3 contains 16 residues. CDR3 sequence reads: CASSLGRPGAYSPLHF. The DNA for the CDR3 is TGCGCCAGCAGCTTGGGACGCCCGGGGGCATATTCACCCCTCCACTTT.

As for this clonotype: This clone may be a read error of a much larger clone one base away. V is TRBV3-1 and J is TRBJ2-3; no definite D call. The CDR3 is made up of 13 amino acids. Germline CDR1 is LGHDT and CDR2 is YNNKEL (reference sequence). Here the CDR3 DNA reads TGTGTCAGCAGCCCCCGCGGCACAGATACGCAGTATTTT. Amino acid sequence: CVSSPRGTDTQYF.

CDR3 protein: CASRGRTNQPQHF. DNA of the CDR3: TGTGCCAGTAGGGGTCGGACAAATCAGCCCCAGCATTTT. This sequence joins TRBV19 and TRBJ1-5; the D gene is possibly TRBD1 (5 bases). The CDR3 contains 13 residues. CDR1 and CDR2 (germline): LNHDA, SQIVND (reference sequence). Trimming removed 6 bases from V and 4 bases from J, with 10 bases in between. Together with reference TRBV19 and TRBJ1-5, the CDR3 gives the full variable domain: DGGITQSPKYLFRKEGQNVTLSCEQNLNHDAMYWYRQDPGQGLRLIYYSQIVNDFQKGDIAEGYSVSREKKESFPLTVTSAQKNPTAFYLCASRGRTNQPQHFGDGTRLSIL.

The chain carries TRBV7-2 and TRBJ2-3; TRBD2 aligns across 10 bases. Losses at the gene ends were 0 bases for V and 3 bases for J; bases not matched to a gene: 3. Germline CDR1 and CDR2: SGHTA and FQGNSA. The CDR3 covers 16 residues. The CDR3 protein is CASSLAPTSGTDTQYF. CDR3 bases: TGTGCCAGCAGCTTAGCGCCGACTAGCGGGACAGATACGCAGTATTTT.

This chain joins TRBV21-1 and TRBJ1-2; TRBD1, the table's D call, was not compared with the DNA. TRBV21-1 is flagged as a pseudogene. This CDR3 has 16 amino acids. The DNA of the CDR3 is TGTGCCAGCAGTTGGGACAGGGGCCTACAGATCGATGGCTACACCTTC. It yields the protein CASSWDRGLQIDGYTF.

As for this clonotype: Since a much larger clone is just one base distant, this may be a read error. The chain joins TRBV21-1 to TRBJ2-5; TRBD1, the D gene given by the table, was not confirmed from the DNA. TRBV21-1 is designated a pseudogene. The CDR3 has 15 amino acids. CDR3 protein: CTSTNRASVLETQYF. The CDR3 nucleotides read TGTACCAGCACCAACAGGGCATCCGTCCTAGAGACCCAGTACTTC.

The gene calls are TRBV12-3 or TRBV12-4 and TRBJ2-3; 7 nucleotides align to TRBD2. Losses at the gene ends were 3 bases for V and 3 bases for J; bases not matched to a gene: 9. The CDR3 contains 16 residues. CDR3 residues: CASSFGAGVITDTQYF. For the CDR3, the DNA is TGTGCCAGCAGTTTTGGGGCGGGGGTAATAACAGATACGCAGTATTTT.

This clonotype was counted many times. The J gene is TRBJ1-1, the V gene TRBV29-1; possibly TRBD1 for D (5 bases). Germline V gene sequence: CDR1 SQVTM, CDR2 ANQGSEA. The CDR3 is 13 residues long. Trimming cost V 3 bases and J 4 bases, with 12 bases left between them. DNA for the CDR3: TGCAGCGTTGATGGGGCCCGTGGCACTGAAGCTTTCTTT. Amino acids: CSVDGARGTEAFF.

The chain carries TRBV14 and TRBJ1-2; 8 nucleotides agree with TRBD1. Germline CDR1 is SGHDN and CDR2 is FVKESK. V lost 3 bases and J lost 7; bases outside the gene matches: 4. This CDR3 is 13 amino acids long. The CDR3 here is CASSQTGAGGYTF. CDR3 nucleotides: TGTGCCAGCAGCCAGACAGGGGCGGGTGGCTACACCTTC.

The CDR3 sequence: CASSIQGKGYGYTF. The CDR3 DNA sequence: TGTGCCAGCAGTATACAGGGGAAGGGCTATGGCTACACCTTC. The chain links TRBV12-3 or TRBV12-4 to TRBJ1-2; the match to TRBD1 covers 7 bases. Losses at the gene ends were 5 bases for V and 4 bases for J; bases not matched to a gene: 7. The CDR3 is 14 amino acids.

A note on this clonotype: A much larger clone lies one base from this, so it may be a read error. The chain has TRBV14 and TRBJ2-3, with 7 positions matching TRBD1. Losses at the gene ends were 6 bases for V and 4 bases for J; bases not matched to a gene: 7. The CDR3 sequence is 14 residues long. Per germline, CDR1 SGHDN and CDR2 FVKESK. CDR3 DNA: TGTGCCAGCAGACCGGGACAGTTCGCAGATACGCAGTATTTT. It translates to CASRPGQFADTQYF.

The rearrangement uses TRBV27 and TRBJ2-7, with 8 positions matching TRBD1. CDR1 is MNHEY, CDR2 SMNVEV, per germline (reference sequence). The CDR3 loop spans 13 amino acids. J lost 4 bases, V lost 10 bases, and 9 bases had no gene match. This CDR3 reads CATTGGDRYEQYF. DNA for the CDR3: TGTGCCACCACAGGGGGTGATAGGTACGAGCAGTACTTC.

This clonotype has a count of ten or more. The chain has TRBV12-3 or TRBV12-4 and TRBJ1-2; D gene ambiguous. CDR3 length: 12 amino acids. Between the trimmed V and J ends, which lost 3 bases and 7 bases, there was a span of 9 bases. The CDR3 spells CASSFERLGYTF. CDR3 in DNA: TGTGCCAGCAGTTTCGAAAGGCTTGGCTACACCTTC.

On this clonotype: At one of its ends the junction is not consistent with the germline gene, which may arise from a read error. The rearrangement links TRBV4-1 to TRBJ1-1; D unresolved. The CDR3 is 14 amino acids. Looked up from germline, CDR1 is MGHRA and CDR2 is YSYEKL. The CDR3 DNA is TGCGTCAGCAGCCAAGATCTTGAGAACACTGAAGCTTTCTTT. As protein: CVSSQDLENTEAFF.

The V and J genes are TRBV4-3 and TRBJ1-1; D gene uncertain. CDR3 size: 15 residues. Germline lookup yields CDR1 LGHNA and CDR2 YSLEER. The V and J ends lost 1 base and 1 base respectively, with 10 bases between them. The CDR3 spells CASSQGADRNTEAFF. The CDR3 DNA sequence: TGCGCCAGCAGCCAAGGGGCGGACCGGAACACTGAAGCTTTCTTT.

Of note for this clonotype: Just one base apart from a much larger clone, this may be a read error. The chain is built from TRBV29-1 and TRBJ2-1; the D is unclear. The assigned J gene may be wrong: the sequence end matches TRBJ2-7 better. The germline V gene has CDR1 SQVTM and CDR2 ANQGSEA. The CDR3 totals 13 residues. The DNA for the CDR3 is TGCAGCGTTAAGTCGAGCTCCTACAATGAGCAGTACTTC. Translation: CSVKSSSYNEQYF.

In this sample, this clonotype turned up many times. Compared with germline, one end of the junction differs, possibly owing to a read error. This chain uses TRBV6-6 with TRBJ2-1; TRBD2 is a possible D gene (5 bases). This CDR3 is built from 14 residues. Germline CDR1 is MNHNY and CDR2 is SVGAGI (reference sequence). CDR3 bases: TGTGCCAGCAGTTCTATGGACTCCCACAATGAGCAGTTCTTC. Amino acids: CASSSMDSHNEQFF.

The chain recombines TRBV19 with TRBJ1-5; possibly TRBD1 for D (5 bases). This CDR3 has 14 residues. Germline loops: CDR1 LNHDA, CDR2 SQIVND (reference sequence). Deletions cut 7 bases from V and 5 bases from J, with 15 bases between. CDR3 nucleotide sequence: TGTGCCAGTATCCCCCGGGGGGGGGATCAGCCCCAGCATTTT. It is translated as CASIPRGGDQPQHF. Supplemented by reference TRBV19 and TRBJ1-5, the full variable domain reads DGGITQSPKYLFRKEGQNVTLSCEQNLNHDAMYWYRQDPGQGLRLIYYSQIVNDFQKGDIAEGYSVSREKKESFPLTVTSAQKNPTAFYLCASIPRGGDQPQHFGDGTRLSIL.

This clonotype was seen ten or more times. The CDR3, as DNA: TGTGCCAGCAGCTTAGACGGACCTCCGCGGTATTTT. Translating it yields CASSLDGPPRYF. The chain couples TRBV7-2 to TRBJ2-3; D gene unclear. This CDR3 spans 12 amino acids. The V and J ends lost 1 base and 14 bases respectively, with 13 bases between them. CDR1 and CDR2 from the germline V gene are SGHTA and FQGNSA.